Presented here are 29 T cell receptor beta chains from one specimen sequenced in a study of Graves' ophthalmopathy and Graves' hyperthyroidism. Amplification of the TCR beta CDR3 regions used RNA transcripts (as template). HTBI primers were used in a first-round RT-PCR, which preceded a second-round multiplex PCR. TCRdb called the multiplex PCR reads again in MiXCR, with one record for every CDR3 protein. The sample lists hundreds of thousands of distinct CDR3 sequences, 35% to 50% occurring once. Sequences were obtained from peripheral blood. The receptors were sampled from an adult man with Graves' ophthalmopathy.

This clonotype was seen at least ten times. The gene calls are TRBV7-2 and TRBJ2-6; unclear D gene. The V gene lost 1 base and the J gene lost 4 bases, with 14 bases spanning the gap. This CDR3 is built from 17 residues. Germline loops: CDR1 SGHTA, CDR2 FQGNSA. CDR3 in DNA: TGTGCCAGCAGCTTAGATACCTGGGGAAGAGGGGCCAACGTCCTGACTTTC. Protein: CASSLDTWGRGANVLTF.

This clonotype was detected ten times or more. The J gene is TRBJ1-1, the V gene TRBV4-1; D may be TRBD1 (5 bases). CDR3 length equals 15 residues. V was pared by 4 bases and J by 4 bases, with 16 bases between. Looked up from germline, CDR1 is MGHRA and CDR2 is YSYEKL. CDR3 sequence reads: CASSPARGVSTEAFF. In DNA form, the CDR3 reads TGCGCCAGCAGCCCCGCAAGGGGTGTAAGCACTGAAGCTTTCTTT.

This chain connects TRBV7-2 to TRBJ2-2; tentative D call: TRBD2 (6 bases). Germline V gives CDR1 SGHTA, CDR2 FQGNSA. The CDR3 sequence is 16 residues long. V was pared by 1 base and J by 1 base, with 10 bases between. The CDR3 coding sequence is TGTGCCAGCAGCTTAGTGGCGGGGTGGAACACCGGGGAGCTGTTTTTT. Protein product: CASSLVAGWNTGELFF.

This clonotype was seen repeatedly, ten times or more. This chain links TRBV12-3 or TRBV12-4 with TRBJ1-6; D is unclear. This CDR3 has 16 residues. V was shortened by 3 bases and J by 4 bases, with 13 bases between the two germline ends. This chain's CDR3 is CASSLVTEEYNSPLHF. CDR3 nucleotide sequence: TGTGCCAGCAGTTTGGTAACTGAAGAATATAATTCACCCCTCCACTTT.

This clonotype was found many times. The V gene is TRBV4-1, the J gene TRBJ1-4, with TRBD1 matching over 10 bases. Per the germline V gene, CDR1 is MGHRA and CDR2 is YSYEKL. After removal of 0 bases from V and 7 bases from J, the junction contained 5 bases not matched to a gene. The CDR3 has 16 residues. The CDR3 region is CASSQEGGQGGEKLFF. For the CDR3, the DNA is TGCGCCAGCAGCCAAGAGGGCGGACAGGGGGGTGAAAAACTGTTTTTT.

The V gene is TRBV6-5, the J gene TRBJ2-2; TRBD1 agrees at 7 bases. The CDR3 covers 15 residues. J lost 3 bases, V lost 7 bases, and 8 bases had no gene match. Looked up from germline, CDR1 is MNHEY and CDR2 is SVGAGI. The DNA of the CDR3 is TGTGCCAGCAACAAAGGGGGCGCCGACACCGGGGAGCTGTTTTTT. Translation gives CASNKGGADTGELFF.

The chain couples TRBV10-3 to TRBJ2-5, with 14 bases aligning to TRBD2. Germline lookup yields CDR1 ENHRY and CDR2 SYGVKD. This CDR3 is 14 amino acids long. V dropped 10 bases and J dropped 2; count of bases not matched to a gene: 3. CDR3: CATRLAGGQETQYF. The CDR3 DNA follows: TGTGCCACCCGACTAGCGGGAGGGCAAGAGACCCAGTACTTC.

CDR3 sequence (DNA): TGTGCCACCAGCAGAACTCCGGGAGGCGGTGACAATGAGCAGTTCTTC. Translating it yields CATSRTPGGGDNEQFF. The chain joins TRBV15 to TRBJ2-1, with 7 bases fitting TRBD2. Germline CDR1 LNHNV, CDR2 YYDKDF (reference sequence). This CDR3 is built from 16 residues. Losses at the gene ends were 2 bases for V and 5 bases for J; bases not matched to a gene: 9.

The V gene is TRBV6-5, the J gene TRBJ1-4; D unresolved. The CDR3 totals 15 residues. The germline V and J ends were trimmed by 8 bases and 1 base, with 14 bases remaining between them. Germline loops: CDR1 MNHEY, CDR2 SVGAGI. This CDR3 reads CASRGAWGTNEKLFF. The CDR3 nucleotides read TGTGCCAGCCGTGGAGCTTGGGGAACTAATGAAAAACTGTTTTTT.

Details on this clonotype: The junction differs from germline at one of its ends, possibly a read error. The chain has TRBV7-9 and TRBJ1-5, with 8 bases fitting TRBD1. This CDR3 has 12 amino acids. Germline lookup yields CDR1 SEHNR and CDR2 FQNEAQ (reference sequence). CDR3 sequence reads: CASSDRGGSEHF. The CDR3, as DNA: TGCGCCAGCTCCGACAGGGGCGGATCCGAGCATTTT. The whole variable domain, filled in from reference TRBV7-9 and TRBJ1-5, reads DTGVSQNPRHKITKRGQNVTFRCDPISEHNRLYWYRQTLGQGPEFLTYFQNEAQLEKSRLLSDRFSAERPKGSFSTLEIQRTEQGDSAMYLCASSDRGGSEHFGDGTRLSIL.

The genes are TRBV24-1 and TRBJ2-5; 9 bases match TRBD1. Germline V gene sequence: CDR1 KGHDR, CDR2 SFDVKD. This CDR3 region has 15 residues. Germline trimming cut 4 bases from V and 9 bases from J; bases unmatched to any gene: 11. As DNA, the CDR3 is TGTGCCACCAGTGACTCCGGGACAGGGCATCAGCCCCAGTACTTC. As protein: CATSDSGTGHQPQYF.

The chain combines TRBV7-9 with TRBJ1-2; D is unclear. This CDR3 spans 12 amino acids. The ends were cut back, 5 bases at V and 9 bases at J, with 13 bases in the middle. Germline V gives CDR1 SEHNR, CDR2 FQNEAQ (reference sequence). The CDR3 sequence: CASSATTSSYTF. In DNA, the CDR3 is TGTGCCAGCAGCGCCACGACTAGCAGCTACACCTTC. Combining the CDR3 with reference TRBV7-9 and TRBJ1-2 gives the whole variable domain DTGVSQNPRHKITKRGQNVTFRCDPISEHNRLYWYRQTLGQGPEFLTYFQNEAQLEKSRLLSDRFSAERPKGSFSTLEIQRTEQGDSAMYLCASSATTSSYTFGSGTRLTVV.

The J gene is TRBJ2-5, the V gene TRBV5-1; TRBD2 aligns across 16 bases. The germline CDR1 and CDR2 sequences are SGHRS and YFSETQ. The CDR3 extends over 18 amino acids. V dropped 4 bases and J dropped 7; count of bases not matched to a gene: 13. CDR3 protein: CASSTGTSGGALSGTQYF. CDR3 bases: TGCGCCAGCAGCACTGGGACTAGCGGGGGGGCCCTCAGTGGGACCCAGTACTTC.

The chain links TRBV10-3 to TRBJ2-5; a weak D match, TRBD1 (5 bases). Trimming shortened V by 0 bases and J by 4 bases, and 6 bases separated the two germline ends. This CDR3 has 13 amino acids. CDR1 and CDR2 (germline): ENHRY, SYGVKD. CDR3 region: CAISESQGETQYF. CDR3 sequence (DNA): TGTGCCATCAGTGAGTCGCAGGGAGAGACCCAGTACTTC.

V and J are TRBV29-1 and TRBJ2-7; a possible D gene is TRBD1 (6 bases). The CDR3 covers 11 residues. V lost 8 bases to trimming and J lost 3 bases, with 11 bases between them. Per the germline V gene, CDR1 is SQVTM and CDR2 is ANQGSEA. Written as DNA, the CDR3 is TGCAGCCAAGAGGACAGCTACGAGCAGTACTTC. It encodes CSQEDSYEQYF.

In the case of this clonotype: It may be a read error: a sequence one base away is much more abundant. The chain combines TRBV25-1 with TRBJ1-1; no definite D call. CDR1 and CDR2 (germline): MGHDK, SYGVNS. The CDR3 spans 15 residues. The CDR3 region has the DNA TGTGCCAGCAGCATCTCCGTGGGCCCGAACGCTGAAGCTTTCTTT. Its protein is CASSISVGPNAEAFF.

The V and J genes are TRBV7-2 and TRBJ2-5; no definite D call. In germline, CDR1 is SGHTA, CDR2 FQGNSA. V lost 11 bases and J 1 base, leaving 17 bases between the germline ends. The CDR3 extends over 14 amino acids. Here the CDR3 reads CACNLGVFQETQYF. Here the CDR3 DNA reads TGTGCCTGCAACTTAGGAGTGTTCCAAGAGACCCAGTACTTC.

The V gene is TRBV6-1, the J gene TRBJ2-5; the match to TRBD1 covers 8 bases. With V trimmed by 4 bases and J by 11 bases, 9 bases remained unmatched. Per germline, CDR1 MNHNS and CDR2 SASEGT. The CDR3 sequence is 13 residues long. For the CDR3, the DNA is TGTGCCAGCAGTGGAAACAGGGGGTCGAATCAGTACTTC. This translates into CASSGNRGSNQYF.

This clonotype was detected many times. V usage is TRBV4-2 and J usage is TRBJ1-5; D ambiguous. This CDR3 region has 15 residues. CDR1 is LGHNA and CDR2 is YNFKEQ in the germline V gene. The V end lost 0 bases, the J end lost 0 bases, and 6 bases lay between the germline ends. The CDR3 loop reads CASSQDSYSNQPQHF. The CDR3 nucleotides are TGTGCCAGCAGCCAAGACAGTTATAGCAATCAGCCCCAGCATTTT.

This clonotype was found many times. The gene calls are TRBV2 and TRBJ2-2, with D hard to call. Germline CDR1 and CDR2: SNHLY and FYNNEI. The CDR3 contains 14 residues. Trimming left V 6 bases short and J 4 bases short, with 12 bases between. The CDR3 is CASSSRIVTGELFF. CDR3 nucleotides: TGTGCCAGCAGCTCTAGAATTGTCACCGGGGAGCTGTTTTTT.

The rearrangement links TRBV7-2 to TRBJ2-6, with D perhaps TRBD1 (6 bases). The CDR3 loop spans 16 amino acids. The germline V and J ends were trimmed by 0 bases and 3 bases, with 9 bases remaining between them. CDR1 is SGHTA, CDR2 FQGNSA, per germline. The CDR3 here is CASSLAQDSGANVLTF. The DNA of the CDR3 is TGTGCCAGCAGCTTAGCCCAGGACAGTGGGGCCAACGTCCTGACTTTC.

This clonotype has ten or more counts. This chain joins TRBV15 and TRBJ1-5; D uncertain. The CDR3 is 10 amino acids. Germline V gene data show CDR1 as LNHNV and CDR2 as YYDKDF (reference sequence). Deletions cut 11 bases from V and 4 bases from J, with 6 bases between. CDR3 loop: CAVGNQPQHF. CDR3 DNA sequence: TGTGCCGTCGGAAATCAGCCCCAGCATTTT.

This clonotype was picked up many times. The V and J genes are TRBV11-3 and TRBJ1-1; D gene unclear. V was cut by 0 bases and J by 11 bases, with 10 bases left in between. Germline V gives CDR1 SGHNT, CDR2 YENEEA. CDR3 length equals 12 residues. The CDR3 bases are TGTGCCAGCAGCTTAGAGCGTTTCGGGGCTTTCTTT. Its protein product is CASSLERFGAFF.

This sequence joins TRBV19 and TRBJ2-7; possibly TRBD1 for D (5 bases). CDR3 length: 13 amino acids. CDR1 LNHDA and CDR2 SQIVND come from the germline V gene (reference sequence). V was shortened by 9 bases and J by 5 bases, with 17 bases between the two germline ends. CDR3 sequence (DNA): TGTGCCAGCTCACCCCCAGGGTCGCACGAGCAGTACTTC. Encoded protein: CASSPPGSHEQYF.

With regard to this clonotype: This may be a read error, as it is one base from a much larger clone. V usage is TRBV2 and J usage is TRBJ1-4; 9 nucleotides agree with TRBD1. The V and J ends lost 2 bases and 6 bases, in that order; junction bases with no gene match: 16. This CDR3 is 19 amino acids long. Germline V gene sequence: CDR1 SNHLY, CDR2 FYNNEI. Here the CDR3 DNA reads TGTGCCAGCAGTGAACACAGGGGGCGAGTCGTCCACCCGGATGAAAAACTGTTTTTT. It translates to CASSEHRGRVVHPDEKLFF.

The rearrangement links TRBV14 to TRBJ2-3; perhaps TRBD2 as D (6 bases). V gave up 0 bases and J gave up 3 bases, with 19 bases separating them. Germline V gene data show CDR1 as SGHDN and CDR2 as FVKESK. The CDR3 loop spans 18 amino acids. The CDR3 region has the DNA TGTGCCAGCAGCCAAGATCTATGGTCGCGGGGTTCGACAGATACGCAGTATTTT. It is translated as CASSQDLWSRGSTDTQYF.

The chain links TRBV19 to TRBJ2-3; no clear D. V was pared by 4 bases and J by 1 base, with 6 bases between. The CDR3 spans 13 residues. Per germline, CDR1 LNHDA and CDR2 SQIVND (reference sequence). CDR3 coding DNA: TGTGCCAGTAGTAACCTTCGCACAGATACGCAGTATTTT. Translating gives CASSNLRTDTQYF. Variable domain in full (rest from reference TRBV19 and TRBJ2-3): DGGITQSPKYLFRKEGQNVTLSCEQNLNHDAMYWYRQDPGQGLRLIYYSQIVNDFQKGDIAEGYSVSREKKESFPLTVTSAQKNPTAFYLCASSNLRTDTQYFGPGTRLTVL.

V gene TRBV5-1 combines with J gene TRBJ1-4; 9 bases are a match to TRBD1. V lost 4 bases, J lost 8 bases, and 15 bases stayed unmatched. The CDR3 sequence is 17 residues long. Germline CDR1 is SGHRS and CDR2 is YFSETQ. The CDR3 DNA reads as TGCGCCAGCAGCCTCCGAGGACAGGGGAACACGGGAGAAAAACTGTTTTTT. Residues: CASSLRGQGNTGEKLFF. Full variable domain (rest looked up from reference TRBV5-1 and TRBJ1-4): KAGVTQTPRYLIKTRGQQVTLSCSPISGHRSVSWYQQTPGQGLQFLFEYFSETQRNKGNFPGRFSGRQFSNSRSEMNVSTLELGDSALYLCASSLRGQGNTGEKLFFGSGTQLSVL.

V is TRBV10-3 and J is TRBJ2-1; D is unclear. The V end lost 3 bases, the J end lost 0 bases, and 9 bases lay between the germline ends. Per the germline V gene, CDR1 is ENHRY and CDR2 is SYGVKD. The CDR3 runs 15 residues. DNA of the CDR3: TGTGCCATCAGTGATGTCTTAAGCTCCTACAATGAGCAGTTCTTC. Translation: CAISDVLSSYNEQFF.